This T cell receptor beta chain was found in a study of T cell responses to AZD1222 COVID-19 vaccine. Across the study: Pooled in the analysis were second doses at about 4 or about 12 weeks.

TCRdb's table, derived via immunoSEQ multiplex PCR, lists solely in-frame clones and lacks some. The profile covers more than 150,000 clones, with 90% to 95% appearing a single time and about 9.3% taken by the ten largest. A word on this clone: Its antigen remains unidentified.

Findings and limits, study-wide: The study reported that nearly half of spike-specific TCRs target unmutated variant regions.

The receptor's source is an adult in good health. The sequences come from peripheral blood, collected on day 0 of AZD1222 vaccination.

Written as DNA, the CDR3 is TGTGCCAGCAGCCTTGTAGGCGGACCGGGGGAGCAGTACTTC. Translated, it gives CASSLVGGPGEQYF. This sequence joins TRBV5-6 and TRBJ2-7; the D gene is possibly TRBD2 (5 bases). The CDR3 length is 14 residues. Germline CDR1 is SGHDT and CDR2 is YYEEEE. V was pared by 4 bases and J by 7 bases, with 18 bases between.